These T cell receptor beta chains were read from a single sample in a study of human T cells and chemical hapten exposure. TCRdb processed the RACE reads anew with MiXCR; each CDR3 protein has one entry. The sample shows approximately 84,000 distinct CDR3 sequences, about 9.4% of them seen only once. The source was whole blood, collected in connection with sensitization to the hapten diphenylcyclopropenone (DPC). These receptors came from a woman aged 30 to 39 with alopecia areata. Some clones in this sample may be carry-over from other donors' samples. The CDR3 runs from the conserved cysteine through the conserved F or W. A D gene is named only where the DNA matches it firmly. Rows may omit the clone size; those that give it use once, few, many or a size class.

j_call v_call clone_size d_call cdr3_nt cdr3_aa
TRBJ1-1 TRBV7-2 NA TRBD1 TGTGCCAGCAGCTTAAGCCCGGGACAGTCTAACACTGAAGCTTTCTTT CASSLSPGQSNTEAFF
TRBJ1-5 TRBV5-5 few NA TGTGCCAGCAGCTCGATCCCAGCGGATCAGCCCCAGCATTTT CASSSIPADQPQHF
TRBJ1-6 TRBV28 few NA TGTGCCAGCAGTTTGTGGGAATCACCCCTCCACTTT CASSLWESPLHF
TRBJ2-5 TRBV5-4 many NA TGTGCCAGCAGCCGGGACTCCTCACAAGAGACCCAGTACTTC CASSRDSSQETQYF
TRBJ2-5 TRBV7-3 many TRBD2 TGTGCCAGCAGCCTGACCGGGACTAGCGGGTACCAAGAGACCCAGTACTTC CASSLTGTSGYQETQYF
TRBJ1-1 TRBV27 many TRBD1 TGTGCCAGCAGTTTATTAGGGGGACAGGGGGCTTTAAGGGGAACTGAAGCTTTCTTT CASSLLGGQGALRGTEAFF
TRBJ2-7 TRBV6-2/TRBV6-3 many TRBD2 TGTGCCAGCAGTCGCGTAGCGGGGGTCTCCTACGAGCAGTACTTC CASSRVAGVSYEQYF
TRBJ2-2 TRBV29-1 many NA TGCAGCGTTGAAGAAGGGGCGACGAACACCGGGGAGCTGTTTTTT CSVEEGATNTGELFF
TRBJ2-7 TRBV6-6 many TRBD2 TGTGCCAGCAGTTACCAGCGGGATGGCGGCGAGCAGTACTTC CASSYQRDGGEQYF
TRBJ2-7 TRBV7-2 many NA TGTGCCAGCAGCTTAGGTGCTAGCGCCAGCTACGAGCAGTACTTC CASSLGASASYEQYF
TRBJ1-2 TRBV28 many TRBD1 TGTGCCAGCAGTTTCGCAGGGGGCCTAGCTAACTATGGCTACACCTTC CASSFAGGLANYGYTF
TRBJ1-5 TRBV2 many TRBD1 TGTGCCAGCAGCGGACCCAGGGGGAGAGGTCAGCCCCAGCATTTT CASSGPRGRGQPQHF
TRBJ1-2 TRBV25-1 few NA TGTGCCAGCAGTGAATCGCTAATAGAAACGGCACATGGCTACACCTTC CASSESLIETAHGYTF
TRBJ2-7 TRBV12-3/TRBV12-4 many TRBD1 TGTGCCAGCAGTTTAGGGGACAGGAGTCACGAGCAGTACTTC CASSLGDRSHEQYF